The source of this TCR beta chain is a study of T cell changes during pregnancy in multiple sclerosis. The assay was immunoSEQ multiplex PCR, and TCRdb's table has in-frame clones only and misses some. The data show 25,000 to 35,000 clones, under 90% seen once. Looked up from germline, CDR1 is MNHNS and CDR2 is SASEGT. This CDR3 has 17 amino acids. Trimming took 4 bases from V and 8 from J; bases not matched to a gene: 17. This chain joins TRBV6-1 and TRBJ2-1; 7 bases are a match to TRBD2. This sequence was found in a female donor with multiple sclerosis, enrolled in a pregnancy study. The input for sequencing was CD8+ T cells from peripheral blood mononuclear cells, taken after pregnancy. The CDR3, as DNA: TGTGCCAGCAGTGCTACCTTCCCGGGGGGAGGGTGGGATGAGCAGTTCTTC. Its translation: CASSATFPGGGWDEQFF.